Listed here are 29 T cell receptor beta chains from one sample, sequenced in a study of blood T cell repertoires in COVID-19. Sequencing used immunoSEQ multiplex PCR; TCRdb keeps in-frame clones, though not all of them. The sample contains around 160,000 clones, more than 80% of which appear only once. Sequenced sample: peripheral blood. These receptors came from a human donor with acute or convalescent COVID-19. The donor label of this sample is uncertain.

The rearrangement links TRBV2 to TRBJ1-1; 10 nucleotides line up with TRBD1. This CDR3 contains 13 residues. CDR1 is SNHLY and CDR2 is FYNNEI in the germline V gene. V was clipped by 6 bases and J by 4 bases; unmatched bases: 2. CDR3 DNA sequence: TGTGCCAGCAGGGGGACAGGGGCCACTGAAGCTTTCTTT. Its translation is CASRGTGATEAFF.

The chain couples TRBV5-1 to TRBJ1-2; TRBD1 is a possible D gene (5 bases). V was pared by 1 base and J by 4 bases, with 14 bases between. CDR3 size: 15 residues. Germline V lookup: CDR1 SGHRS, CDR2 YFSETQ. CDR3 loop: CASSLWIGEGYGYTF. The DNA for the CDR3 is TGCGCCAGCAGCTTGTGGATAGGGGAAGGCTATGGCTACACCTTC.

V is TRBV9 and J is TRBJ2-2; TRBD1 matches 7 bases. Germline V gene lookup returns CDR1 SGDLS and CDR2 YYNGEE. The junction had 4 bases not matched to a gene; V was cut back by 3 bases and J by 8 bases. This CDR3 region has 13 residues. CDR3 nucleotide sequence: TGTGCCAGCAGCGCCTACAGGGGAGGGGAGCTGTTTTTT. It encodes CASSAYRGGELFF.

The chain links TRBV27 to TRBJ2-7; 7 bases agree with TRBD1. The CDR3 covers 13 residues. Germline V lookup: CDR1 MNHEY, CDR2 SMNVEV (reference sequence). Germline trimming cut 6 bases from V and 6 bases from J; bases unmatched to any gene: 8. The CDR3 DNA is TGTGCCAGCAGAGCAGATACAGGGGTCGAGCAGTACTTC. Translated: CASRADTGVEQYF.

This chain joins TRBV9 and TRBJ1-2, with D unresolved. Trimming shortened V by 4 bases and J by 7 bases, and 20 bases separated the two germline ends. Germline loops: CDR1 SGDLS, CDR2 YYNGEE. This CDR3 has 15 amino acids. The CDR3 DNA reads TGTGCCAGCAGCCCAGGAGGGAACAACTTGGGTGGCTACACCTTC. Translation gives CASSPGGNNLGGYTF. Complete variable domain (other parts from reference TRBV9 and TRBJ1-2): DSGVTQTPKHLITATGQRVTLRCSPRSGDLSVYWYQQSLDQGLQFLIQYYNGEERAKGNILERFSAQQFPDLHSELNLSSLELGDSALYFCASSPGGNNLGGYTFGSGTRLTVV.

This clone has more than one count but fewer than ten. V and J are TRBV12-3 or TRBV12-4 and TRBJ2-7; the D gene is possibly TRBD1 (5 bases). The CDR3 totals 13 residues. V lost 7 bases to trimming and J lost 12 bases, with 22 bases between them. CDR3: CASILWGGRTLYF. The DNA of the CDR3 is TGTGCCAGCATCCTATGGGGCGGACGCACCTTGTACTTC.

The chain carries TRBV5-5 and TRBJ2-7; 7 nucleotides agree with TRBD1. The CDR3 is 15 amino acids. The J segment lost 2 bases and the V segment lost 0 bases, leaving 5 bases of the junction unmatched. The germline CDR1 and CDR2 sequences are SGHKS and YYEKEE (reference sequence). The CDR3 nucleotides are TGTGCCAGCAGCTTGGCGGGACAGTCCCCCTACGAGCAGTACGTC. Translation: CASSLAGQSPYEQYV.

For this clone: Other DNA sequences in the same sample also yield this CDR3. This chain uses TRBV5-1 with TRBJ1-4; possibly TRBD1 for D (6 bases). The V and J ends lost 0 bases and 4 bases respectively, with 10 bases between them. The CDR3 is 15 residues long. Per the germline V gene, CDR1 is SGHRS and CDR2 is YFSETQ. The CDR3 region is CASSLEGRGNEKLFF. The CDR3 DNA sequence: TGCGCCAGCAGCTTGGAGGGCAGGGGTAATGAAAAACTGTTTTTT.

This clone has just one count. V and J are TRBV20-1 and TRBJ1-6, with 7 bases aligning to TRBD1. Germline values: CDR1 DFQATT, CDR2 SNEGSKA (reference sequence). The V and J ends lost 3 bases and 11 bases, in that order; junction bases with no gene match: 7. The length of the CDR3 is 13 residues. The CDR3 DNA reads as TGCAGTGCTAGTGAAGGGGGCTTGGCACCCCTCCACTTT. It is translated as CSASEGGLAPLHF.

This chain connects TRBV3-1 (or the pseudogene TRBV3-2) to TRBJ1-3, with D maybe TRBD1 (6 bases). The germline gives CDR1 LGHDT, CDR2 YNNKEL (reference sequence). CDR3 length equals 14 residues. The V and J ends lost 3 bases and 2 bases respectively, with 8 bases between them. CDR3 in DNA: TGTGCCAGCAGCCAGAAGGGGGCTGGAAACACCATATATTTT. Protein sequence: CASSQKGAGNTIYF.

The V call is TRBV5-1, the J call TRBJ1-2, with TRBD1 matching 12 bases. Germline CDR1 reads SGHRS; CDR2 reads YFSETQ. Germline trimming cut 4 bases from V and 8 bases from J; bases unmatched to any gene: 6. This CDR3 has 14 amino acids. The CDR3 spells CASSRDRGLVGYTF. The DNA of the CDR3 is TGCGCCAGCAGCCGGGACAGGGGGCTGGTGGGCTACACCTTC.

The gene calls are TRBV7-9 and TRBJ1-1; 9 positions match TRBD1. Unmatched junction bases numbered 10, after V lost 5 bases and J lost 3 bases. The CDR3 has 16 amino acids. The germline V gene has CDR1 SEHNR and CDR2 FQNEAQ (reference sequence). The CDR3, as DNA: TGTGCCAGCAGCCGTCCACAGGGGGCAGGGGACACTGAAGCTTTCTTT. This translates into CASSRPQGAGDTEAFF.

This chain uses TRBV5-1 with TRBJ1-5; possible D gene TRBD1, 5 bases. Per germline, CDR1 SGHRS and CDR2 YFSETQ. Trimming pared 0 bases from V and 7 bases from J, leaving 11 bases between. The CDR3 contains 14 residues. The CDR3 loop is CASSLEPGLQPQHF. CDR3 bases: TGCGCCAGCAGCTTGGAACCAGGGTTGCAGCCCCAGCATTTT.

The chain links TRBV18 to TRBJ2-7; 7 positions agree with TRBD1. Losses at the gene ends were 3 bases for V and 3 bases for J; bases not matched to a gene: 5. The length of the CDR3 is 14 residues. CDR1 is KGHSH, CDR2 LQKENI, per germline. As DNA, the CDR3 is TGTGCCAGCTCACCTCAACAGGGGTTCTACGAGCAGTACTTC. Encoded protein: CASSPQQGFYEQYF.

V is TRBV4-1 and J is TRBJ2-7, with D possibly matching TRBD1 (6 bases). Germline V lookup: CDR1 MGHRA, CDR2 YSYEKL. Trimming left V 1 base short and J 3 bases short, with 13 bases between. This CDR3 region has 15 residues. Here the CDR3 reads CASSQGRTADYEQYF. CDR3 sequence (DNA): TGCGCCAGCAGCCAAGGCAGGACAGCGGACTACGAGCAGTACTTC.

This clone occurred a few times. This chain connects TRBV19 to TRBJ1-1; TRBD1 matches at 8 bases. The CDR3 covers 16 residues. V was clipped by 1 base and J by 0 bases; unmatched bases: 4. Germline lookup yields CDR1 LNHDA and CDR2 SQIVND (reference sequence). The CDR3 region is CASSIVPGQVNTEAFF. The CDR3 DNA reads as TGTGCCAGTAGTATAGTTCCGGGACAGGTGAACACTGAAGCTTTCTTT.

The genes are TRBV19 and TRBJ1-1; 9 positions match TRBD1. Trimming cost V 6 bases and J 3 bases; bases outside gene matches: 8. This CDR3 region has 15 residues. Germline assignment: CDR1 LNHDA and CDR2 SQIVND (reference sequence). The CDR3 sequence is CASSPQGAGYTEAFF. The CDR3 region has the DNA TGTGCCAGTAGCCCACAGGGGGCGGGATACACTGAAGCTTTCTTT.

In this sample, this clone turned up once. This chain links TRBV9 with TRBJ2-6; D gene ambiguous. Between the trimmed V and J ends, which lost 0 bases and 9 bases, there was a span of 10 bases. This CDR3 has 14 residues. Germline assignment: CDR1 SGDLS and CDR2 YYNGEE. The CDR3 here is CASSVEVTGNVLTF. The CDR3 DNA reads TGTGCCAGCAGCGTAGAAGTAACGGGCAACGTCCTGACTTTC. The full variable domain, in which reference TRBV9 and TRBJ2-6 provide the parts outside the CDR3, is DSGVTQTPKHLITATGQRVTLRCSPRSGDLSVYWYQQSLDQGLQFLIQYYNGEERAKGNILERFSAQQFPDLHSELNLSSLELGDSALYFCASSVEVTGNVLTFGAGSRLTVL.

This clone has only one observation. CDR3 protein: CASSLFGQGVTDTQYF. Written as DNA, the CDR3 is TGTGCCAGCAGCCTTTTCGGACAGGGGGTGACAGATACGCAGTATTTT. The chain uses TRBV7-2 and TRBJ2-3; 10 bases line up with TRBD1. Germline values: CDR1 SGHTA, CDR2 FQGNSA. This CDR3 has 16 amino acids. J was trimmed by 3 bases and V by 5 bases; bases with no gene match: 8.

Only one count was recorded for this clone. This chain connects TRBV29-1 to TRBJ1-2, with a tentative D call TRBD1 (6 bases). The ends were cut back, 1 base at V and 4 bases at J, with 13 bases in the middle. The V gene's germline CDR1 is SQVTM and CDR2 ANQGSEA. The CDR3 totals 14 residues. CDR3 nucleotide sequence: TGCAGCGTTGAAGGGACAGTACACGGCTATGGCTACACCTTC. Amino acids: CSVEGTVHGYGYTF.

The chain employs TRBV6-5 and TRBJ1-2, with 9 bases lining up with TRBD1. V shed 4 bases and J 5 bases; nucleotides not matched to a gene: 11. The germline CDR1 and CDR2 sequences are MNHEY and SVGAGI. The CDR3 has 16 residues. Here the CDR3 reads CASSLLRDRVPYGYTF. For the CDR3, the DNA is TGTGCCAGCAGTTTGCTCCGGGACAGGGTTCCTTATGGCTACACCTTC.

The chain carries TRBV6-1 and TRBJ2-2, with a possible D match to TRBD2 (5 bases). The germline CDR1 and CDR2 sequences are MNHNS and SASEGT. Deletions cut 0 bases from V and 4 bases from J, with 12 bases between. The CDR3 sequence is 16 residues long. The CDR3 sequence is CASSEANGLFTGELFF. The CDR3 region has the DNA TGTGCCAGCAGTGAAGCAAATGGACTTTTCACCGGGGAGCTGTTTTTT.

The gene calls are TRBV7-2 and TRBJ1-2; D ambiguous. CDR1 and CDR2 from the germline V gene are SGHTA and FQGNSA. Trimming stripped 1 base from V and 4 bases from J, with 10 bases between. There are 14 residues in the CDR3. CDR3 amino acids: CASSLEVGSYGYTF. The CDR3 DNA is TGTGCCAGCAGCTTAGAGGTCGGGAGCTATGGCTACACCTTC.

The J gene is TRBJ2-3, the V gene TRBV11-3; 9 positions agree with TRBD1. The germline CDR1 and CDR2 sequences are SGHNT and YENEEA. The CDR3 is 16 amino acids. The ends lost 4 bases at V and 4 bases at J; junction bases unmatched: 9. The DNA of the CDR3 is TGTGCCAGCAGCTCCTCCGGGACAGGGTGGGCAGATACGCAGTATTTT. Translated: CASSSSGTGWADTQYF.

The chain links TRBV4-2 to TRBJ1-2; D is unresolved. Germline V gene lookup returns CDR1 LGHNA and CDR2 YNFKEQ. Trimming removed 3 bases from V and 8 bases from J, with 19 bases in between. The CDR3 extends over 15 amino acids. The CDR3 spells CASSHVLGEIVGYTF. In DNA form, the CDR3 reads TGTGCCAGCAGCCATGTGCTAGGAGAAATTGTGGGCTACACCTTC.

The V call is TRBV7-3, the J call TRBJ1-2, with D unclear. This CDR3 has 13 amino acids. Germline V lookup: CDR1 SGHTA, CDR2 FQGTGA. Trimming cost V 3 bases and J 8 bases, with 13 bases left between them. The CDR3 is CASSFGDFEGYTF. CDR3 coding DNA: TGTGCCAGCAGCTTCGGAGACTTCGAAGGCTACACCTTC.

This clone was picked up one time. This sequence joins TRBV19 and TRBJ1-1, with TRBD1 as a possible D gene (5 bases). Germline V gives CDR1 LNHDA, CDR2 SQIVND (reference sequence). The CDR3 extends over 13 amino acids. Here the CDR3 reads CATEARENTEAFF. As DNA, the CDR3 is TGTGCAACAGAGGCCAGGGAGAACACTGAAGCTTTCTTT.

This clone appeared a single time. The rearrangement links TRBV3-1 (or the pseudogene TRBV3-2) to TRBJ1-2; 12 bases align to TRBD1. V lost 4 bases and J lost 7; bases outside the gene matches: 4. There are 14 residues in the CDR3. Germline V lookup: CDR1 LGHDT, CDR2 YNNKEL (reference sequence). CDR3 region: CASSPGQGAGGYTF. In DNA, the CDR3 is TGTGCCAGCAGCCCGGGACAGGGGGCAGGTGGCTACACCTTC.

In its sample, this clone was seen a few times. The rearrangement uses TRBV30 and TRBJ2-2, with 8 bases that match TRBD1. This CDR3 has 15 residues. Germline CDR1 and CDR2: GTSNPN and SVGIG (reference sequence). V was pared by 1 base and J by 4 bases, with 5 bases of the junction left unmatched. The CDR3 nucleotides read TGTGCCTGGAGTGGCCCGGACAGGGCCACCGGGGAGCTGTTTTTT. It is translated as CAWSGPDRATGELFF.